This paragraph covers one TCR beta chain sequence. The sample comes from a study of blood T cell repertoires in COVID-19. Looking at the study overall: Samples representing acute and convalescent COVID-19 were sourced from the United States, Italy and Spain. Sample material is recorded as cDNA or gDNA derived from T cells, B-cell-depleted T cells, or PBMCs.

Original processing notes: Scientists estimated how many nucleated cells there were by amplifying reference gene primers. Clones were read by immunoSEQ multiplex PCR, and TCRdb kept only the in-frame ones, dropping some. That table is the source of V, J and clone size, and D and trimming were worked out from the DNA. The table lists 110,000 to 150,000 clones, about 80% of them singletons. The CDR3 consists of 16 residues. Germline lookup yields CDR1 MNHEY and CDR2 SVGEGT. J lost 4 bases, V lost 2 bases, and 6 bases had no gene match. Input material: peripheral blood. The receptor was derived from a human donor in a cohort sampled during active COVID-19. The chain combines TRBV6-2 or TRBV6-3 with TRBJ2-2, with TRBD2 matching over 8 bases. The CDR3: CASSYGRGVRTGELFF. CDR3 DNA sequence: TGTGCCAGCAGTTACGGGCGGGGGGTGCGCACCGGGGAGCTGTTTTTT.